Below are 20 T cell receptor beta chains sequenced from a single sample in a study of shared clonotypes between healthy human individuals. Clones were sequenced by immunoSEQ multiplex PCR, and TCRdb holds only the in-frame ones, with some missing. The data contain 2 million to 2.5 million clones, over 85% of them singletons. Sequencing used naive CD4+ T cells from PBMCs. As to subset: CD45RA+ positively selected. Receptor source: a man younger than 30 in good health. Some clones in this sample may be carry-over from other donors' samples.

The chain combines TRBV15 with TRBJ2-3; 9 nucleotides line up with TRBD1. This CDR3 spans 15 amino acids. Trimming at V came to 1 base and at J to 5 bases, leaving 4 bases not matched to a gene. Germline loops: CDR1 LNHNV, CDR2 YYDKDF (reference sequence). CDR3 DNA: TGTGCCACCAGCAGAGGGGACAGGGCGAAAGATACGCAGTATTTT. Amino acids: CATSRGDRAKDTQYF. The entire variable domain, with the rest obtained from reference TRBV15 and TRBJ2-3, is as follows: DAMVIQNPRYQVTQFGKPVTLSCSQTLNHNVMYWYQQKSSQAPKLLFHYYDKDFNNEADTPDNFQSRRPNTSFCFLDIRSPGLGDTAMYLCATSRGDRAKDTQYFGPGTRLTVL.

In the case of this clone: At the DNA level, this CDR3 is encoded by other sequences in the same sample as well. This chain uses TRBV19 with TRBJ1-5; no definite D call. Looked up from germline, CDR1 is LNHDA and CDR2 is SQIVND (reference sequence). The CDR3 is 13 residues long. Trimming left V 3 bases short and J 4 bases short, with 7 bases between. This chain's CDR3 is CASSIKGNQPQHF. CDR3 sequence (DNA): TGTGCCAGTAGTATTAAAGGAAATCAGCCCCAGCATTTT. The complete variable domain, with remaining parts taken from reference TRBV19 and TRBJ1-5, reads DGGITQSPKYLFRKEGQNVTLSCEQNLNHDAMYWYRQDPGQGLRLIYYSQIVNDFQKGDIAEGYSVSREKKESFPLTVTSAQKNPTAFYLCASSIKGNQPQHFGDGTRLSIL.

This chain uses TRBV5-4 with TRBJ2-5; 13 bases are shared with TRBD2. Germline V gene sequence: CDR1 SGHNT, CDR2 YYREEE (reference sequence). V lost 0 bases to trimming and J lost 4 bases; unmatched junction nucleotides: 3. CDR3 length: 16 residues. The CDR3 DNA reads as TGTGCCAGCAGCTTGGGGACTAGCGGGAGTTCAGAGACCCAGTACTTC. It yields the protein CASSLGTSGSSETQYF.

V gene TRBV2 combines with J gene TRBJ2-3, with TRBD2 matching 9 bases. V lost 7 bases and J lost 7; bases outside the gene matches: 18. The CDR3 totals 17 residues. The germline V gene encodes CDR1 SNHLY and CDR2 FYNNEI. CDR3 sequence: CASKRTFLAGRGNTQYF. DNA for the CDR3: TGTGCCAGCAAACGGACCTTCCTAGCGGGACGGGGAAATACGCAGTATTTT.

About this clone: The sample carries other DNA sequences with the same CDR3. V gene TRBV18 combines with J gene TRBJ2-5; no reliable D call. The CDR3 spans 14 residues. The V gene's germline CDR1 is KGHSH and CDR2 LQKENI. The V and J ends lost 1 base and 3 bases respectively, with 9 bases between them. As DNA, the CDR3 is TGTGCCAGCTCACCACTCGACTCGGAAGAGACCCAGTACTTC. It encodes CASSPLDSEETQYF.

V gene TRBV6-1 combines with J gene TRBJ2-7; a possible D gene is TRBD1 (5 bases). V shed 8 bases and J shed 0 bases, with 14 bases lying between them. Per the germline V gene, CDR1 is MNHNS and CDR2 is SASEGT. The length of the CDR3 is 14 residues. The CDR3: CASQGTASSYEQYF. The CDR3 DNA is TGTGCCAGCCAGGGAACAGCTAGCTCCTACGAGCAGTACTTC.

This chain uses TRBV5-8 with TRBJ1-1; D not resolved. CDR1 and CDR2 from the germline V gene are SGHTS and YDEGEE. V lost 1 base, J lost 6 bases, and 7 bases lay in between. The CDR3 is made up of 12 amino acids. The CDR3 nucleotides read TGTGCCAGCAGCTTGCCCCACCCTGAAGCTTTCTTT. It encodes CASSLPHPEAFF.

The chain combines TRBV5-6 with TRBJ2-1; D is perhaps TRBD2 (5 bases). The ends were cut back, 0 bases at V and 7 bases at J, with 11 bases in the middle. Germline values: CDR1 SGHDT, CDR2 YYEEEE. There are 14 residues in the CDR3. This chain's CDR3 is CASSLGETRNEQFF. CDR3 sequence (DNA): TGTGCCAGCAGCTTGGGGGAGACGCGGAATGAGCAGTTCTTC.

CDR3 nucleotide sequence: TGTGCCTGCACGGGGGGGGCGTCCTACGAGCAGTACTTC. Encoded protein: CACTGGASYEQYF. This chain uses TRBV28 with TRBJ2-7, with 8 positions matching TRBD2. The junction had 7 bases not matched to a gene; V was cut back by 11 bases and J by 1 base. The CDR3 runs 13 residues. CDR1 MDHEN and CDR2 SYDVKM come from the germline V gene. The whole variable domain, filled in from reference TRBV28 and TRBJ2-7, reads DVKVTQSSRYLVKRTGEKVFLECVQDMDHENMFWYRQDPGLGLRLIYFSYDVKMKEKGDIPEGYSVSREKKERFSLILESASTNQTSMYLCACTGGASYEQYFGPGTRLTVT.

The CDR3 spells CASSYSGMVGNQPQHF. The DNA for the CDR3 is TGTGCCAGCAGTTACTCAGGAATGGTCGGCAATCAGCCCCAGCATTTT. This chain joins TRBV6-6 and TRBJ1-5; no clear D. The germline gives CDR1 MNHNY, CDR2 SVGAGI (reference sequence). The CDR3 length is 16 residues. Between the trimmed V and J ends, which lost 0 bases and 2 bases, there was a span of 11 bases.

The chain combines TRBV13 with TRBJ1-2, with a weak D call TRBD1 (6 bases). Per the germline V gene, CDR1 is PRHDT and CDR2 is FYEKMQ (reference sequence). V was shortened by 3 bases and J by 4 bases, with 12 bases between the two germline ends. This CDR3 contains 14 residues. The CDR3 spells CASSFRTATYGYTF. In DNA form, the CDR3 reads TGTGCCAGCAGCTTCCGGACAGCAACCTATGGCTACACCTTC.

The rearrangement links TRBV28 to TRBJ1-1, with no clear D. The germline V gene encodes CDR1 MDHEN and CDR2 SYDVKM. The CDR3 covers 13 residues. Trimming pared 8 bases from V and 1 base from J, leaving 11 bases between. The CDR3 DNA follows: TGTGCCAGCCCAACCCCAGGGAACACTGAAGCTTTCTTT. Translated: CASPTPGNTEAFF.

This rearrangement joins TRBV23-1 to TRBJ2-3, with a tentative D call TRBD2 (6 bases). TRBV23-1 is given ORF status, its function remaining uncertain. This CDR3 region has 19 residues. V was shortened by 4 bases and J by 6 bases, with 29 bases between the two germline ends. The CDR3 bases are TGCGCCAGCAGTCCGCCGGTGGCCGGGACTCCCTATGTAGCGGATACGCAGTATTTT. Amino acid sequence: CASSPPVAGTPYVADTQYF.

On this clone: Other DNA sequences within the sample encode an identical CDR3. CDR3 bases: TGTGCCAGCAGTTCCCGAAGGGGAGGGAACACTGAAGCTTTCTTT. This translates into CASSSRRGGNTEAFF. V gene TRBV28 combines with J gene TRBJ1-1, with D tentatively TRBD1 (5 bases). The CDR3 extends over 15 amino acids. Deletions cut 4 bases from V and 1 base from J, with 13 bases between. CDR1 and CDR2 (germline): MDHEN, SYDVKM.

The chain carries TRBV18 and TRBJ2-1; 8 nucleotides agree with TRBD1. J was trimmed by 7 bases and V by 4 bases; bases with no gene match: 9. The CDR3 is 15 amino acids. The germline gives CDR1 KGHSH, CDR2 LQKENI. The DNA of the CDR3 is TGTGCCAGCTCACTAGGCCAGGGGGCCGGAAATGAGCAGTTCTTC. Its protein product is CASSLGQGAGNEQFF.

The chain employs TRBV30 and TRBJ2-1, with 7 bases matching TRBD2. Per the germline V gene, CDR1 is GTSNPN and CDR2 is SVGIG (reference sequence). The V segment lost 5 bases and the J segment 0 bases; nucleotides outside the gene matches: 16. The CDR3 spans 18 residues. The CDR3 reads CAWGRGLPSHSSYNEQFF. Written as DNA, the CDR3 is TGTGCCTGGGGCCGGGGACTACCATCCCATAGCTCCTACAATGAGCAGTTCTTC.

The J gene is TRBJ1-1, the V gene TRBV5-1; D ambiguous. The CDR3 contains 15 residues. The V gene lost 0 bases and the J gene lost 1 base, with 10 bases spanning the gap. The germline V gene encodes CDR1 SGHRS and CDR2 YFSETQ. The CDR3 loop is CASSLEGFGNTEAFF. CDR3 bases: TGCGCCAGCAGCTTGGAAGGCTTTGGGAACACTGAAGCTTTCTTT.

V is TRBV13 and J is TRBJ2-7; TRBD2 agrees at 9 bases. The CDR3 loop spans 16 amino acids. V dropped 0 bases and J dropped 7; count of bases not matched to a gene: 10. Germline CDR1 reads PRHDT; CDR2 reads FYEKMQ (reference sequence). CDR3 protein: CASSLGPSGAFVEQYF. DNA for the CDR3: TGTGCCAGCAGCTTAGGCCCTAGCGGGGCCTTCGTGGAGCAGTACTTC.

Details on this clone: A much larger clone is a single base away; this may be a read error. The gene calls are TRBV14 and TRBJ2-1; 9 nucleotides line up with TRBD2. V lost 5 bases and J lost 0; bases outside the gene matches: 2. The CDR3 contains 15 residues. CDR1 is SGHDN, CDR2 FVKESK, per germline. The CDR3 DNA reads TGTGCCAGCAGCGATAGCGGGAGCTCCTACAATGAGCAGTTCTTC. The encoded protein is CASSDSGSSYNEQFF.

This clone was counted a few times. The chain couples TRBV4-1 to TRBJ1-1; D may be TRBD1 (5 bases). This CDR3 is 14 amino acids long. The germline V gene encodes CDR1 MGHRA and CDR2 YSYEKL. V shed 3 bases and J shed 4 bases, with 12 bases lying between them. The CDR3 region has the DNA TGCGCCAGCAGCCAGAGGGGACCAGGCACTGAAGCTTTCTTT. Its translation: CASSQRGPGTEAFF.